This T cell receptor (beta chain) appears in the sequencing data of a study of T-cell reconstitution after alpha-beta-depleted transplantation in children. The ends were cut back, 6 bases at V and 1 base at J, with 12 bases in the middle. The CDR3 spans 14 residues. Unique molecular identifiers tagged the TCRbeta library. TCRdb fed the PCR reads into MiXCR, producing one record per CDR3 protein. Among roughly 170,000 distinct CDR3 sequences listed, about 6.4% were seen once. In its sample, this clonotype was seen many times. The sequence was obtained from a human donor who donated a stem cell graft to a child with Wiskott-Aldrich syndrome. The chain links TRBV12-3 or TRBV12-4 to TRBJ1-1, with unresolved D. The sample in question was PBMCs from the stem cell graft donor, obtained from the stem cell graft. The CDR3: CASSPDLQNTEAFF. In DNA form, the CDR3 reads TGTGCCAGCAGCCCGGACCTACAGAACACTGAAGCTTTCTTT.